One and the same sample provided the 27 T cell receptor beta chains below, sequenced in a study of human versus mouse CDR3 diversity and MHC coevolution. Using immunoSEQ multiplex PCR, the repertoire was profiled, and TCRdb retains in-frame clones only, with some absent. Here the sample spans about 60,000 clones, around 94% being singletons. What was sequenced was naive CD4+ T cells from blood. Subset given: CD45RO-negative CD62L-positive naive CD4 T cells. The receptors were sampled from a person between 55 and 69 years old in good health.

CDR3 sequence (DNA): TGTGCCATCAGTGAGGATACAGGGTCAGATACGCAGTATTTT. Its translation is CAISEDTGSDTQYF. The chain uses TRBV10-3 and TRBJ2-3; possibly TRBD1 for D (6 bases). The CDR3 is 14 residues long. Germline V gene sequence: CDR1 ENHRY, CDR2 SYGVKD. V lost 2 bases, J lost 4 bases, and 10 bases lay in between.

J is TRBJ2-2 and V is TRBV27; 8 nucleotides align to TRBD1. J was trimmed by 9 bases and V by 2 bases; bases with no gene match: 14. CDR1 and CDR2 (germline): MNHEY, SMNVEV (reference sequence). CDR3 length: 17 residues. CDR3 sequence: CASSLRGSGGGWWELFF. The CDR3 DNA is TGTGCCAGCAGTTTAAGGGGGTCAGGGGGCGGTTGGTGGGAGCTGTTTTTT.

The CDR3 spells CASSYSAAGKGYEQYF. Here the CDR3 DNA reads TGTGCCAGCAGTTACTCAGCGGCGGGAAAGGGGTACGAGCAGTACTTC. The chain employs TRBV6-5 and TRBJ2-7, with D possibly being TRBD2 (6 bases). This CDR3 is built from 16 residues. Germline assignment: CDR1 MNHEY and CDR2 SVGAGI. The V end was cut by 0 bases, the J end by 4 bases, with 16 bases between.

The V and J genes are TRBV11-3 and TRBJ2-1; 14 nucleotides align to TRBD2. This CDR3 is 17 amino acids long. Germline CDR1 reads SGHNT; CDR2 reads YENEEA. Trimming removed 2 bases from V and 4 bases from J; junction bases left unmatched: 4. The CDR3 DNA is TGTGCCAGCAGCTTATTCGGGACTAGCGGGAGTTACAATGAGCAGTTCTTC. Translation gives CASSLFGTSGSYNEQFF.

The rearrangement links TRBV29-1 to TRBJ2-7; TRBD2 aligns across 11 bases. Germline CDR1 reads SQVTM; CDR2 reads ANQGSEA. This CDR3 is 14 amino acids long. The V and J ends lost 6 bases and 0 bases, in that order; junction bases with no gene match: 4. In DNA, the CDR3 is TGCAGCGTCGGACTAGCGGGTAGCTCCTACGAGCAGTACTTC. Its protein product is CSVGLAGSSYEQYF.

The chain joins TRBV5-1 to TRBJ1-5; 7 nucleotides line up with TRBD1. This CDR3 region has 15 residues. CDR1 is SGHRS and CDR2 is YFSETQ in the germline V gene. With V trimmed by 0 bases and J by 4 bases, 4 bases remained unmatched. The DNA of the CDR3 is TGCGCCAGCAGCTTGGACAGGGGACAAAATCAGCCCCAGCATTTT. Amino acid sequence: CASSLDRGQNQPQHF.

The chain combines TRBV6-7 with TRBJ2-5; a possible D gene is TRBD1 (5 bases). TRBV6-7 is assigned to the ORF class and has an uncertain function. There are 14 residues in the CDR3. The V and J ends lost 7 bases and 2 bases respectively, with 14 bases between them. The CDR3: CASKKGQGQETQYF. The CDR3 DNA reads TGTGCCAGCAAAAAGGGCCAGGGTCAAGAGACCCAGTACTTC.

V and J are TRBV28 and TRBJ2-7; maybe TRBD1 (6 bases). There are 15 residues in the CDR3. V lost 10 bases and J lost 0, with 19 bases in between. Per germline, CDR1 MDHEN and CDR2 SYDVKM. The CDR3 is CAIMAGTPRSYEQYF. The CDR3 DNA sequence: TGTGCCATAATGGCCGGGACACCTCGCTCCTACGAGCAGTACTTC.

The chain recombines TRBV6-1 with TRBJ1-1; 8 bases map to TRBD1. The CDR3 is 16 residues long. The trim removed 2 bases at V and 6 bases at J, leaving 11 bases unmatched. Germline assignment: CDR1 MNHNS and CDR2 SASEGT. DNA of the CDR3: TGTGCCAGCAGTGAAATATGGGGGACAGGACCCCCTGAAGCTTTCTTT. Translated: CASSEIWGTGPPEAFF.

V is TRBV10-1 and J is TRBJ2-7; D remains ambiguous. Germline lookup yields CDR1 WNHNN and CDR2 SYGVQD (reference sequence). V gave up 2 bases and J gave up 1 base, with 6 bases separating them. The CDR3 contains 13 residues. In DNA, the CDR3 is TGCGCCAGCAGTGAGACAGCTTCCTACGAGCAGTACTTC. It is translated as CASSETASYEQYF.

The count of this clone is one. This chain uses TRBV6-1 with TRBJ2-1, with TRBD2 matching 8 bases. The V and J ends lost 8 bases and 4 bases, in that order; junction bases with no gene match: 10. Germline V CDR1 and CDR2: MNHNS, SASEGT. This CDR3 spans 15 amino acids. CDR3 nucleotides: TGTGCCAGCCCGGACAGCCGGGGGGGTTACAATGAGCAGTTCTTC. It yields the protein CASPDSRGGYNEQFF.

The rearrangement links TRBV12-2 to TRBJ2-6; the table assigns TRBD1, which was not confirmed against the DNA. TRBV12-2 corresponds to a pseudogene. The CDR3 is 20 residues long. CDR3 coding DNA: TGTGCAAGTCGCTTTCAAACCCGGGACAGGGGCAAGACTGGAGCCAACGTCCTGACTTTC. Translation gives CASRFQTRDRGKTGANVLTF.

The table lists this clone with a count of one. This rearrangement joins TRBV9 to TRBJ2-1; D is possibly TRBD2 (5 bases). CDR1 and CDR2 from the germline V gene are SGDLS and YYNGEE. This CDR3 comprises 15 residues. Trimming stripped 3 bases from V and 1 base from J, with 11 bases between. CDR3 sequence reads: CASSARPGSYNEQFF. The DNA for the CDR3 is TGTGCCAGCAGCGCTCGACCGGGGTCCTACAATGAGCAGTTCTTC.

The chain links TRBV11-2 to TRBJ2-1, with a weak D call TRBD1 (5 bases). The V end was cut by 0 bases, the J end by 6 bases, with 9 bases between. There are 14 residues in the CDR3. Germline CDR1 SGHAT, CDR2 FQNNGV. The CDR3 nucleotides read TGTGCCAGCAGCTTAGAATTAAGGGGCAATGAGCAGTTCTTC. Translated, it gives CASSLELRGNEQFF.

The chain combines TRBV7-3 with TRBJ2-1, with TRBD2 matching over 15 bases. The germline gives CDR1 SGHTA, CDR2 FQGTGA. This CDR3 region has 18 residues. Trimming cost V 3 bases and J 8 bases; bases outside gene matches: 11. The chain's CDR3 is CASSLRAGTSGRPHEQFF. CDR3 nucleotide sequence: TGTGCCAGCAGCTTGAGAGCCGGGACTAGCGGGAGGCCCCATGAGCAGTTCTTC.

The V and J genes are TRBV5-1 and TRBJ2-3; 9 bases are shared with TRBD2. CDR3 size: 16 residues. Trimming at V came to 7 bases and at J to 4 bases, leaving 13 bases not matched to a gene. Germline V gene lookup returns CDR1 SGHRS and CDR2 YFSETQ. This chain's CDR3 is CASRPSSGMSSDTQYF. The CDR3 DNA reads as TGCGCCAGCCGACCTTCTAGCGGGATGAGCTCAGATACGCAGTATTTT. Together with reference TRBV5-1 and TRBJ2-3, the CDR3 gives the full variable domain: KAGVTQTPRYLIKTRGQQVTLSCSPISGHRSVSWYQQTPGQGLQFLFEYFSETQRNKGNFPGRFSGRQFSNSRSEMNVSTLELGDSALYLCASRPSSGMSSDTQYFGPGTRLTVL.

The chain is built from TRBV2 and TRBJ2-3; D is undetermined. Germline-derived CDR1 and CDR2 are SNHLY and FYNNEI. Trimming took off 8 bases at V and 0 bases at J, with 12 bases between the two ends. The CDR3 spans 14 residues. The CDR3 protein is CASRYASSTDTQYF. In DNA form, the CDR3 reads TGTGCCAGCCGGTATGCATCTAGCACAGATACGCAGTATTTT.

The chain combines TRBV6-5 with TRBJ1-1; D is ambiguous. There are 14 residues in the CDR3. CDR1 is MNHEY and CDR2 is SVGAGI in the germline V gene. Trimming shortened V by 5 bases and J by 2 bases, and 12 bases separated the two germline ends. The CDR3 nucleotides are TGTGCCAGCAGTGGCGAGAGGAGAAACACTGAAGCTTTCTTT. Its translation: CASSGERRNTEAFF.

The rearrangement joins TRBV30 to TRBJ2-3; tentative D call: TRBD1 (6 bases). This CDR3 is built from 18 residues. Trimming cost V 0 bases and J 9 bases, with 28 bases left between them. Per the germline V gene, CDR1 is GTSNPN and CDR2 is SVGIG (reference sequence). The chain's CDR3 is CAWSVRAPGHRLRGTQYF. The CDR3 DNA reads TGTGCCTGGAGTGTACGAGCGCCGGGACACCGACTTAGGGGGACGCAGTATTTT.

The chain has TRBV4-1 and TRBJ2-2; 8 nucleotides line up with TRBD1. CDR1 is MGHRA, CDR2 YSYEKL, per germline. The V and J ends lost 3 bases and 4 bases, in that order; junction bases with no gene match: 1. The CDR3 runs 14 residues. The CDR3 spells CASSQGQVTGELFF. CDR3 DNA sequence: TGCGCCAGCAGCCAGGGACAGGTCACCGGGGAGCTGTTTTTT.

The rearrangement links TRBV23-1 to TRBJ2-5; perhaps TRBD1 as D (5 bases). The end of the DNA aligns better with TRBJ2-7, so the J call may be wrong. Being an ORF, TRBV23-1 has a function that is uncertain. The CDR3 has 13 residues. The CDR3 sequence is CASSQLHRFEQYF. The CDR3 DNA sequence: TGCGCCAGCAGTCAATTACACAGGTTCGAGCAGTACTTC.

The chain joins TRBV19 to TRBJ1-5; 11 positions match TRBD1. CDR1 is LNHDA and CDR2 is SQIVND in the germline V gene (reference sequence). The CDR3 runs 17 residues. Unmatched junction bases numbered 10, after V lost 6 bases and J lost 3 bases. This chain's CDR3 is CASSAGTGGYINQPQHF. The CDR3 DNA sequence: TGTGCCAGTAGCGCCGGGACAGGGGGATATATCAATCAGCCCCAGCATTTT.

In DNA form, the CDR3 reads TGTGCCAGCATGGACAGGGGGTTCCGGTCCTACGAGCAGTACTTC. This codes for CASMDRGFRSYEQYF. This chain uses TRBV2 with TRBJ2-7, with 10 bases fitting TRBD1. Germline trimming cut 7 bases from V and 1 base from J; bases unmatched to any gene: 7. The V gene's germline CDR1 is SNHLY and CDR2 FYNNEI. The CDR3 consists of 15 residues.

The rearrangement links TRBV6-5 to TRBJ2-1; 12 nucleotides agree with TRBD2. CDR1 MNHEY and CDR2 SVGAGI come from the germline V gene. The CDR3 has 15 residues. The trim removed 0 bases at V and 9 bases at J, leaving 3 bases unmatched. The CDR3 DNA reads as TGTGCCAGCAGTTACTCCCCGACTAGCGGGAGTGAGCAGTTCTTC. It encodes CASSYSPTSGSEQFF.

This chain links TRBV5-1 with TRBJ2-7, with TRBD1 matching over 9 bases. This CDR3 region has 15 residues. Germline V CDR1 and CDR2: SGHRS, YFSETQ. Trimming removed 0 bases from V and 1 base from J; junction bases left unmatched: 2. In DNA form, the CDR3 reads TGCGCCAGCAGCTTGGCCGGGACAGGGTCCTACGAGCAGTACTTC. It is translated as CASSLAGTGSYEQYF. Together with reference TRBV5-1 and TRBJ2-7, the CDR3 gives the full variable domain: KAGVTQTPRYLIKTRGQQVTLSCSPISGHRSVSWYQQTPGQGLQFLFEYFSETQRNKGNFPGRFSGRQFSNSRSEMNVSTLELGDSALYLCASSLAGTGSYEQYFGPGTRLTVT.

Points on this clone: At one end the junction does not follow the germline gene, possibly because of a read error. Other DNA variants within this sample encode the same CDR3. The chain uses TRBV5-4 and TRBJ1-1; D is unclear. The CDR3 runs to 14 residues. Looked up from germline, CDR1 is SGHNT and CDR2 is YYREEE (reference sequence). CDR3: CASSFGQSNTEAFF. The CDR3, as DNA: TGTGCTAGCAGCTTTGGGCAGTCCAACACTGAAGCTTTCTTT.

Turning to this clone: The conserved closing phenylalanine or tryptophan is absent in this CDR3, likely reflecting a read error. The chain links TRBV4-1 to TRBJ1-2; D possibly corresponds to TRBD1 (6 bases). The CDR3 contains 16 residues. Trimming removed 8 bases from V and 0 bases from J, with 19 bases in between. Per the germline V gene, CDR1 is MGHRA and CDR2 is YSYEKL. This chain's CDR3 is CASQKGLGQSNYGYTL. CDR3 DNA: TGCGCCAGCCAGAAGGGCCTGGGACAATCTAACTATGGCTACACCCTC.